The clone carrying this T cell receptor beta chain was counted only a few times. Its antigen is unidentified. Trimming took off 7 bases at V and 7 bases at J, with 11 bases between the two ends. CDR1 is MDHEN and CDR2 is SYDVKM in the germline V gene. The CDR3 extends over 13 amino acids. The data stem from a study of cytomegalovirus exposure and HLA in healthy donors. This PCR relied on a set of 60 Vbeta primers and 13 Jbeta primers. Libraries were prepared by immunoSEQ multiplex PCR; TCRdb keeps only in-frame clonotypes and omits some of them. The data contain about 150,000 clones, around 80% of them seen just once; the ten biggest clones take up 1%. Findings of the study overall: Later analysis suggested most CMV-associated TCR beta chains were HLA-restricted. Among TCR beta chains of equal frequency, HLA-associated ones were more clonally expanded in a later analysis. When the data were analyzed later, several of the most significant clusters appeared to be linked to common viral pathogens.

The sample taken for sequencing was PBMCs. This receptor was taken from a woman in her 50s in good health and CMV-seropositive. This rearrangement joins TRBV28 to TRBJ1-6, with unresolved D. The CDR3 loop is CASTVGLNSPLHF. The CDR3 DNA reads TGTGCCAGCACGGTCGGACTCAATTCACCCCTCCACTTT.